This T cell receptor (beta chain) was found in a study of vaccination and CD4 T cells after COVID-19. On the study more broadly: Each participant underwent a two-dose regimen of either the BNT162b2 or the mRNA-1273 vaccine. It was a median around 100 days after diagnosis, with a range of 35 to 161, that post-COVID samples were drawn.

To note about this clonotype: Its antigen is currently unknown.

Treatment here: approximately nine-day PBMC culture with coronavirus spike peptide pools or control peptides (ViraFEST assay). The Oncomine TCR Beta short-read assay generated sequence data from the DNA of cultured CD4+ T cells. TCRdb used MiXCR to reprocess the PCR reads, holding one entry per CDR3 protein. The profile shows around 5,200 distinct CDR3 sequences, 25% to 30% of them singletons. Trimming pared 7 bases from V and 0 bases from J, leaving 13 bases between. Germline V gives CDR1 SGHKS, CDR2 YYEKEE (reference sequence). CDR3 size: 14 residues. Sequenced material: CD4+ T cells from blood, cultured in vitro, taken after SARS-CoV-2 vaccination. The chain carries TRBV5-5 and TRBJ2-5; D not resolved. The clonotype originates from a human donor who had recovered from COVID-19. The CDR3 here is CASRRSAHQETQYF. In nucleotides, the CDR3 is TGTGCCAGCCGACGTTCAGCGCACCAAGAGACCCAGTACTTC.